This record looks at one TCR beta chain sequence and its context. Its antigen is undetermined. Both 60 Vbeta primers and 13 Jbeta primers went into the PCR. The assay was immunoSEQ multiplex PCR, and TCRdb's table has in-frame clones only and misses some. The table lists under 200,000 clones, roughly 82% of them singletons. The sample originates from a study of cytomegalovirus exposure and HLA in healthy donors. Study outcomes and limitations: With later analysis, a missense DCLRE1C variant became linked to TCR beta V- and J-gene trimming.

The germline gives CDR1 SGHRS, CDR2 YFSETQ. The V end lost 2 bases, the J end lost 4 bases, and 22 bases lay between the germline ends. This CDR3 region has 17 residues. The sequence came from a girl aged 5-17 years in good health and CMV-seropositive. Sequencing input: PBMCs. The chain recombines TRBV5-1 with TRBJ2-7; D might be TRBD1 (5 bases). CDR3 sequence reads: CASSLADTGAVLYEQYF. CDR3 bases: TGCGCCAGCAGCTTAGCCGACACAGGTGCCGTCTTGTACGAGCAGTACTTC.